Reported below is one TCR beta chain. CDR3 length equals 13 residues. Germline CDR1 is MDHEN and CDR2 is SYDVKM. Deletions cut 7 bases from V and 6 bases from J, with 15 bases between. The record originates from a study of blood T cell repertoires in COVID-19. Libraries were prepared by immunoSEQ multiplex PCR; TCRdb keeps only in-frame clonotypes and omits some of them. The sample carries 93,000 or so clones, roughly 84% recorded once. Sequencing was performed on peripheral blood. This sequence joins TRBV28 and TRBJ1-1; D call uncertain. This TCR derives from a human donor in a cohort sampled during active or convalescent COVID-19. CDR3 sequence (DNA): TGTGCCAGCAAAGAGGAGTTCCTCTCTGAAGCTTTCTTT. As protein: CASKEEFLSEAFF.